Listed below are T cell receptor beta chains from one sample, sequenced in a study of regulatory T cells in long-lasting Graves disease. MiXCR was run by TCRdb on the multiplex PCR reads, yielding one entry per CDR3 protein. The data contain roughly 500,000 distinct CDR3 sequences, more than 10% of them singletons. This sample also belongs to another study, concerning T cells in Graves' hyperthyroidism and ophthalmopathy.

The sequenced sample was peripheral blood mononuclear cells (PBMCs), obtained at new diagnosis, from a patient treated with antithyroid drugs. The receptors originated from a woman aged 25 to 39 with Graves disease. Both conserved end residues are part of each CDR3. A D gene is named only where the DNA matches it firmly. Expanded clones get a size class; other rows say once, few or many, or leave the size out.

v_call,d_call,clone_size,j_call,cdr3_aa,cdr3_nt
TRBV19,-,-,TRBJ1-1,CASSISTGLNTEAFF,TGTGCCAGTAGTATTTCGACAGGCCTAAACACTGAAGCTTTCTTT
TRBV28,TRBD1,many,TRBJ1-1,CASSPGTGVKNTEAFF,TGTGCCAGCAGCCCGGGGACAGGGGTTAAGAACACTGAAGCTTTCTTT
TRBV28,-,many,TRBJ2-3,CASRIRWGIFGTDTQYF,TGTGCCAGCAGGATTCGATGGGGCATTTTCGGCACAGATACGCAGTATTTT
TRBV6-9,TRBD2,-,TRBJ2-1,CASSYGGIAGARNEQFF,TGTGCCAGCAGTTATGGGGGAATAGCGGGAGCTAGGAATGAGCAGTTCTTC
TRBV5-1,-,many,TRBJ2-2,CASSLPRGQVTGELFF,TGCGCCAGCAGCTTGCCTCGGGGGCAGGTCACCGGGGAGCTGTTTTTT
TRBV2,TRBD2,-,TRBJ2-7,CASSTSGTSSWVQYF,TGTGCCAGCAGCACTAGTGGGACTAGTTCGTGGGTGCAGTACTTC
TRBV7-8,TRBD1,many,TRBJ1-4,CASSLGTGVNEKLFF,TGTGCCAGCAGCTTAGGAACAGGGGTCAATGAAAAACTGTTTTTT
TRBV2,TRBD2,many,TRBJ2-3,CASKGTSGTDTQYF,TGTGCCAGCAAGGGGACTAGCGGCACAGATACGCAGTATTTT
TRBV7-3,TRBD2,few,TRBJ2-3,CASSSGLAGDYTQYF,TGTGCCAGCAGCTCCGGACTAGCGGGAGATTATACGCAGTATTTT
TRBV10-2,TRBD1,many,TRBJ1-2,CASRGQTYGYTF,TGCGCCAGCAGGGGACAGACATATGGCTACACCTTC
TRBV28,-,-,TRBJ2-1,CASSIGNNEQFF,TGTGCCAGCAGTATCGGGAACAATGAGCAGTTCTTC
TRBV27,TRBD1,many,TRBJ2-6,CASSFRDRARDSGANVLTF,TGTGCCAGCAGTTTCCGGGACAGGGCCAGAGATTCTGGGGCCAACGTCCTGACTTTC
TRBV20-1,-,many,TRBJ1-2,CSARDLYGALYGYTF,TGCAGTGCTAGAGATCTCTACGGGGCCCTCTATGGCTACACCTTC
TRBV20-1,-,many,TRBJ2-2,CSARVQRSGELFF,TGCAGTGCTAGAGTTCAAAGATCCGGGGAGCTGTTTTTT
TRBV28,-,many,TRBJ2-7,CASSFEGDGYEQYF,TGTGCCAGCAGTTTTGAAGGGGATGGGTACGAGCAGTACTTC
TRBV10-3,TRBD1,many,TRBJ1-5,CAINPTGDLQPQHF,TGTGCCATCAACCCGACAGGGGACTTACAGCCCCAGCATTTT
TRBV2,TRBD1,many,TRBJ2-1,CASSDDRGNEQFF,TGTGCCAGCAGTGACGACAGGGGTAATGAGCAGTTCTTC
TRBV28,-,many,TRBJ1-2,CASTRRQVSYGYTF,TGTGCCAGCACCAGGCGACAGGTTTCCTATGGCTACACCTTC
TRBV28,-,many,TRBJ1-5,CASSPPAVSQPQHF,TGTGCCAGCAGTCCCCCGGCGGTAAGTCAGCCCCAGCATTTT
TRBV10-3,-,few,TRBJ1-3,CAISEVGNTIYF,TGTGCCATCAGTGAGGTGGGAAACACCATATATTTT
TRBV19,-,few,TRBJ1-3,CASSAHRRGLNSGNTIYF,TGTGCCAGTAGTGCCCATCGTAGAGGCCTCAACTCTGGAAACACCATATATTTT
TRBV25-1,-,few,TRBJ1-3,CASSVGPGNTIYF,TGTGCCAGCAGTGTAGGTCCCGGAAACACCATATATTTT
TRBV2,-,many,TRBJ2-7,CASSELGFSEQYF,TGTGCCAGCAGTGAATTAGGGTTTAGCGAGCAGTACTTC
TRBV19,-,few,TRBJ2-1,CASSAYRDTGYEQFF,TGTGCCAGTAGTGCATACCGGGACACGGGATATGAGCAGTTCTTC
TRBV9,-,many,TRBJ2-2,CASSRNINGGELFF,TGTGCCAGCAGCCGAAATATAAACGGGGGGGAGCTGTTTTTT
TRBV20-1,-,many,TRBJ2-5,CSATPWGVGETQYF,TGCAGTGCTACCCCTTGGGGTGTCGGGGAGACCCAGTACTTC
TRBV20-1,TRBD2,many,TRBJ2-3,CSASTSGVTDTQYF,TGCAGTGCAAGCACTAGCGGAGTCACAGATACGCAGTATTTT
TRBV6-5,-,many,TRBJ1-1,CASSYSARVRTEAFF,TGTGCCAGCAGTTACTCCGCCAGGGTGAGGACTGAAGCTTTCTTT
TRBV12-3/TRBV12-4,-,many,TRBJ1-6,CASRSAAGGNSPLHF,TGTGCCAGCAGGTCCGCGGCGGGCGGTAATTCACCCCTCCACTTT
TRBV19,TRBD1,-,TRBJ2-2,CASRGRDSRRELFF,TGTGCCAGTAGAGGAAGGGACAGCAGGCGGGAGCTGTTTTTT
TRBV12-3/TRBV12-4,-,many,TRBJ2-1,CASSPVYGSYNEQFF,TGTGCCAGCAGCCCCGTTTACGGTAGCTACAATGAGCAGTTCTTC
TRBV15,-,many,TRBJ1-4,CATSRTGYNEKLFF,TGTGCCACCAGCAGGACAGGCTATAATGAAAAACTGTTTTTT
TRBV28,-,-,TRBJ2-1,CASSLSGKGYNEQFF,TGTGCCAGCAGCTTATCCGGGAAGGGTTACAATGAGCAGTTCTTC
TRBV5-1,-,many,TRBJ2-3,CASSLGDLTDTQYF,TGCGCCAGCAGCTTGGGGGATCTCACAGATACGCAGTATTTT
TRBV5-1,-,many,TRBJ1-1,CASSLAPGDTEAFF,TGCGCCAGCAGCTTGGCTCCGGGTGACACTGAAGCTTTCTTT
TRBV29-1,-,few,TRBJ1-1,CSGEENTEAFF,TGCTCAGGGGAAGAGAACACTGAAGCTTTCTTT
TRBV30,TRBD1,many,TRBJ1-1,CAWSVSTGTANTEAFF,TGTGCCTGGAGCGTAAGCACCGGGACAGCGAACACTGAAGCTTTCTTT
TRBV20-1,-,few,TRBJ2-1,CSARRTRTANEQFF,TGCAGTGCTCGCAGGACCCGAACGGCTAATGAGCAGTTCTTC
TRBV28,TRBD2,many,TRBJ2-3,CASSPGGDTDTQYF,TGTGCCAGCAGTCCTGGGGGGGACACAGATACGCAGTATTTT
TRBV7-2,TRBD1,many,TRBJ1-2,CASSLQTGGYGYTF,TGTGCCAGCAGCTTACAGACAGGGGGCTACGGCTACACCTTC